The rows below give T cell receptor beta chains drawn from one sample of a study of graft-versus-host responses after intestinal transplantation. Produced via immunoSEQ multiplex PCR; TCRdb's table is partial and in-frame only. The table lists about 15,000 clones, 70% of them singletons. This specimen consisted of ileum tissue, obtained just over 700 days after intestinal transplantation. Receptor source: a human patient who received an intestinal transplant, so some T cells may come from the graft donor. CDR3s include the opening cysteine and the closing phenylalanine or tryptophan. D genes are given only for firm matches. Part of the rows lack a size; the others show once, few, many or a class for expanded clones.

TRBV5-1	NA	TRBD1	TRBJ2-1	TGCGCCAGCAGCAAGACAGGGTCCCCCTACAATGAGCAGTTCTTC	CASSKTGSPYNEQFF
TRBV30	NA	NA	TRBJ1-4	TGTGCCTGGAGCCCTCCACAGTCTCGGGGGAATGAAAAACTGTTTTTT	CAWSPPQSRGNEKLFF
TRBV21-1	NA	NA	TRBJ2-7	TGTGCCAGCAGCAAAAGTAGGGGGTTTCCCTACGAGCAGTACTTC	CASSKSRGFPYEQYF
TRBV11-2	NA	TRBD1	TRBJ2-5	TGTGCCAGCAGCCGCGACAGGGGATGGGAGACCCAGTACTTC	CASSRDRGWETQYF
TRBV6-1	NA	TRBD1	TRBJ2-7	TGTGCCCGCAGTGAATCCGGGGACAGCTCCTACGAGCAGTACTTC	CARSESGDSSYEQYF
TRBV6-1	once	TRBD2	TRBJ2-5	TGTGCCAGCAGACCCTGGACTAGCCCAGAGACCCAGTACTTC	CASRPWTSPETQYF
TRBV6-6	NA	NA	TRBJ2-7	TGTGCCAGCAGTTACTCCTCAGGTGGAGTGAGGGAGCAGTACTTC	CASSYSSGGVREQYF
TRBV29-1	few	NA	TRBJ2-5	TGCAGCGTTGAAGGGTGGCTAGCGAGAGTCCAAGAGACCCAGTACTTC	CSVEGWLARVQETQYF
TRBV6-1	NA	NA	TRBJ1-3	TGTGCCACTTCACAGGGAATCAGCGGAAACACCATATATTTT	CATSQGISGNTIYF
TRBV7-3	NA	NA	TRBJ2-3	TGTGCCAGCAGCTTGCACAGGGCTAGCACAGATACGCAGTATTTT	CASSLHRASTDTQYF
TRBV5-1	NA	NA	TRBJ2-3	TGCGCCAGCAGCTTGTTGGCCGGTCGGGGAGATACGCAGTATTTT	CASSLLAGRGDTQYF
TRBV5-6	NA	NA	TRBJ2-7	TGTGCCAGCAGCTGGCCACAGGGGGGGGAGCAGTACTTC	CASSWPQGGEQYF
TRBV6-6	NA	NA	TRBJ1-1	TGTGCCAGCAGTTCATACAGGGACACTGAAGCTTTCTTT	CASSSYRDTEAFF
TRBV6-6	NA	NA	TRBJ2-6	TGTGCCAGCAGCCCTTCGACAGGCTCTGGGGCCAACGTCCTGACTTTC	CASSPSTGSGANVLTF
TRBV7-9	NA	NA	TRBJ1-1	TGTGCCAGCAGACCGGTCTTACTCAACACTGAAGCTTTCTTT	CASRPVLLNTEAFF
TRBV9	NA	TRBD1	TRBJ2-7	TGTGCCAGCAGCCCGGGACAGGGAGGGGCTTACGAGCAGTACTTC	CASSPGQGGAYEQYF
TRBV5-5	NA	TRBD1	TRBJ2-7	TGTGCCAGCAGCTTGGGGACAGGGATATACGAGCAGTACTTC	CASSLGTGIYEQYF
TRBV10-2	NA	TRBD2	TRBJ2-5	TGCGCCAGCAACGGCCTGGGGGGGCAAGAGACCCAGTACTTC	CASNGLGGQETQYF
TRBV19	NA	NA	TRBJ2-1	TGTGCCAGTAGTTTCTTGGAGGGGGCCCCTTACAATGAGCAGTTCTTC	CASSFLEGAPYNEQFF
TRBV29-1	NA	TRBD1	TRBJ2-2	TGCAGCGTTTATGACAGGGCTGGGGAGCTGTTTTTT	CSVYDRAGELFF
TRBV10-2	once	TRBD2	TRBJ2-7	TGCGCCAGCAGTCTAGCGGGAGGGACCTACGAGCAGTACTTC	CASSLAGGTYEQYF
TRBV6-6	NA	TRBD2	TRBJ2-1	TGTGCCAGCATAAGGCTAGCGGCCTACAATGAGCAGTTCTTC	CASIRLAAYNEQFF
TRBV18	NA	NA	TRBJ1-1	TGTGCCAGCTCACACAAACAGGTCCTGAACACTGAAGCTTTCTTT	CASSHKQVLNTEAFF
TRBV30	NA	NA	TRBJ2-7	TGTGCCTGGAGTGATAGGGGCCACGAGCAGTACTTC	CAWSDRGHEQYF
TRBV5-1	NA	TRBD1	TRBJ2-7	TGCGCCAGCAGCTTGGGACAGGGGAACAACGAGCAGTACTTC	CASSLGQGNNEQYF
TRBV30	NA	NA	TRBJ1-1	TGTGCCTGGAGTGTCCAAGTGAACACTGAAGCTTTCTTT	CAWSVQVNTEAFF
TRBV19	NA	TRBD1	TRBJ1-1	TGTGCCAGTACCCGAAACCGGGACAGCGAAGCTTTCTTT	CASTRNRDSEAFF
TRBV4-3	NA	NA	TRBJ1-2	TGCGCCAGCAGCCAAGATCTCGTGTGGCGGTACTATGGCTACACCTTC	CASSQDLVWRYYGYTF
TRBV6-5	NA	NA	TRBJ1-6	TGTGCCAGCAGCTCCTATAATTCACCCCTCCACTTT	CASSSYNSPLHF
TRBV7-9	NA	TRBD2	TRBJ2-6	TGTGCCAGCAGCTTTTTCCCGGGACTAGCACCCTCTGGGGCCAACGTCCTGACTTTC	CASSFFPGLAPSGANVLTF
TRBV27	NA	TRBD2	TRBJ2-1	TGTGCCAGCAGTCCCGGGACTAGCGGCCACAATGAGCAGTTCTTC	CASSPGTSGHNEQFF
TRBV5-6	NA	NA	TRBJ2-3	TGTGCCAGCAGCTTAAATAGAGATACGCAGTATTTT	CASSLNRDTQYF
TRBV19	NA	TRBD1	TRBJ1-1	TGTGCCAGTAGTATAGGCGGGACAGCGAACACTGAAGCTTTCTTT	CASSIGGTANTEAFF
TRBV19	NA	NA	TRBJ2-7	TGTGCCAGTAGTATACCCGGGCCCTCCTCCTACGAGCAGTACTTC	CASSIPGPSSYEQYF
TRBV7-2	NA	TRBD1	TRBJ1-1	TGTGCCAGCAGTTCACAGGGGACCCTGAACACTGAAGCTTTCTTT	CASSSQGTLNTEAFF
TRBV5-1	few	TRBD1	TRBJ2-6	TGCGCCAGCAGCGGGGGGACAGGCCCCTCTGGGGCCAACGTCCTGACTTTC	CASSGGTGPSGANVLTF
TRBV4-1	NA	TRBD1	TRBJ2-3	TGCGCCAGCCAATGGACAGGGGGCGCGGGTACGCAGTATTTT	CASQWTGGAGTQYF
TRBV15	few	NA	TRBJ1-5	TGTGCCACCGCCGTGGGCGGGAATAGCAATCAGCCCCAGCATTTT	CATAVGGNSNQPQHF
TRBV6-1	NA	NA	TRBJ2-1	TGTGCCAGCAGTGAATTGACTGACTTGTACAATGAGCAGTTCTTC	CASSELTDLYNEQFF
TRBV19	few	NA	TRBJ2-2	TGTGCCAGTATTTCCCCCGCAGGGGATATTGGGAACACCGGGGAGCTGTTTTTT	CASISPAGDIGNTGELFF
TRBV5-6	NA	TRBD1	TRBJ1-2	TGTGCCAGCAGCTTGAGACAGGGCGGCTACACCTTC	CASSLRQGGYTF
TRBV6-6	NA	NA	TRBJ2-7	TGTGCCAGCAGTTACCTGGAGGCGTATAGCTCCTACGGGCAGTACTTC	CASSYLEAYSSYGQYF
TRBV5-1	NA	NA	TRBJ1-1	TGCGCCAGCAGCTTGACAGGGCGGAGTACTGAAGCTTTCTTT	CASSLTGRSTEAFF
TRBV12-5	few	TRBD1	TRBJ2-2	TGTGCTAGTGGTTTGGCCCTACAGGGGCCCGGGGAGCTGTTTTTT	CASGLALQGPGELFF
TRBV16	NA	NA	TRBJ2-7	TGTGCCAGCAGCCTACAGGGGAGGTACGAGCAGTACTTC	CASSLQGRYEQYF